One and the same sample provided the 22 T cell receptor beta chains below, sequenced in a study of neoadjuvant nivolumab and ipilimumab in lung cancer. The protocol was immunoSEQ multiplex PCR, while the TCRdb copy is restricted to in-frame clones and leaves out a portion. The sample consists of roughly 30,000 clones, around 80% of them appearing once. The material sequenced was peripheral blood, taken before neoadjuvant nivolumab, alone or with ipilimumab. These receptors were taken from an adult with non-small cell lung cancer.

The gene calls are TRBV6-5 and TRBJ2-1, with D tentatively TRBD2 (6 bases). Germline assignment: CDR1 MNHEY and CDR2 SVGAGI. The CDR3 is 15 amino acids. V lost 5 bases to trimming and J lost 4 bases, with 15 bases between them. The CDR3 reads CASSPPAGGYNEQFF. The CDR3 nucleotides are TGTGCCAGCAGTCCCCCAGCCGGAGGGTACAATGAGCAGTTCTTC.

The rearrangement links TRBV27 to TRBJ1-2; 7 nucleotides line up with TRBD1. Germline V lookup: CDR1 MNHEY, CDR2 SMNVEV (reference sequence). The J segment lost 4 bases and the V segment lost 4 bases, leaving 6 bases of the junction unmatched. The CDR3 consists of 14 residues. The CDR3 reads CASSSPGQVYGYTF. CDR3 coding DNA: TGTGCCAGCAGTTCACCCGGACAGGTCTATGGCTACACCTTC.

V usage is TRBV29-1 and J usage is TRBJ1-1, with D hard to call. V lost 3 bases to trimming and J lost 2 bases, with 7 bases between them. This CDR3 has 12 amino acids. Germline-derived CDR1 and CDR2 are SQVTM and ANQGSEA. The CDR3 coding sequence is TGCAGCGTTGATGACGCAAACACTGAAGCTTTCTTT. Translating gives CSVDDANTEAFF.

V usage is TRBV29-1 and J usage is TRBJ1-1, with 7 bases matching TRBD1. The junction had 8 bases not matched to a gene; V was cut back by 6 bases and J by 4 bases. The CDR3 length is 13 residues. CDR1 is SQVTM, CDR2 ANQGSEA, per germline. The CDR3 sequence: CSVQNSGGTEAFF. The CDR3 nucleotides are TGCAGCGTCCAAAACTCAGGGGGCACTGAAGCTTTCTTT.

The chain joins TRBV6-1 to TRBJ2-2, with 9 bases aligning to TRBD1. Trimming took 7 bases from V and 6 from J; bases not matched to a gene: 9. This CDR3 contains 15 residues. The germline V gene encodes CDR1 MNHNS and CDR2 SASEGT. CDR3 sequence reads: CASTSGGTGSGELFF. In nucleotides, the CDR3 is TGTGCCAGCACCTCCGGGGGGACAGGGTCCGGGGAGCTGTTTTTT.

The chain uses TRBV7-9 and TRBJ2-1; a possible D gene is TRBD1 (5 bases). Germline loops: CDR1 SEHNR, CDR2 FQNEAQ (reference sequence). V lost 5 bases and J 7 bases, leaving 9 bases between the germline ends. The CDR3 has 12 residues. The DNA of the CDR3 is TGTGCCAGCAGCACTGCAGGGAATGAGCAGTTCTTC. As protein: CASSTAGNEQFF.

The chain carries TRBV19 and TRBJ1-2, with no clear D. Germline CDR1 and CDR2: LNHDA and SQIVND (reference sequence). This CDR3 has 19 amino acids. Trimming removed 2 bases from V and 5 bases from J, with 27 bases in between. The CDR3 loop reads CASSIRNAASAGGKYGYTF. Here the CDR3 DNA reads TGTGCCAGTAGTATAAGAAATGCGGCCTCAGCCGGAGGGAAGTATGGCTACACCTTC.

CDR3 nucleotide sequence: TGCAGTGCTTGGCTCCTGGGCTACACCTTC. This translates into CSAWLLGYTF. This chain joins TRBV20-1 and TRBJ1-2; D is ambiguous. Germline CDR1 DFQATT, CDR2 SNEGSKA (reference sequence). This CDR3 comprises 10 residues. Deletions cut 5 bases from V and 8 bases from J, with 9 bases between.

This chain joins TRBV15 and TRBJ2-7; 8 bases line up with TRBD2. CDR3 length: 15 residues. With 1 base clipped from V and 7 bases from J, the junction kept 9 bases outside the gene matches. Germline lookup yields CDR1 LNHNV and CDR2 YYDKDF (reference sequence). In nucleotides, the CDR3 is TGTGCCACCAGCAGAGTTAAGACTAGCGTGTGGGAGCAGTACTTC. Protein sequence: CATSRVKTSVWEQYF.

The chain employs TRBV19 and TRBJ2-7, with 7 bases fitting TRBD1. CDR1 LNHDA and CDR2 SQIVND come from the germline V gene (reference sequence). This CDR3 region has 15 residues. V dropped 5 bases and J dropped 2; count of bases not matched to a gene: 9. CDR3 residues: CASSPKGTATYEQYF. The CDR3, as DNA: TGTGCCAGTAGTCCTAAAGGGACAGCTACCTACGAGCAGTACTTC.

The rearrangement joins TRBV6-1 to TRBJ2-4; 9 bases fit TRBD2. Germline trimming cut 4 bases from V and 4 bases from J; bases unmatched to any gene: 2. The CDR3 consists of 14 residues. Germline CDR1 reads MNHNS; CDR2 reads SASEGT. This chain's CDR3 is CASSASGGKNIQYF. For the CDR3, the DNA is TGTGCCAGCAGTGCCAGCGGGGGGAAAAACATTCAGTACTTC.

This sequence joins TRBV2 and TRBJ2-5, with D uncertain. Trimming took 7 bases from V and 3 from J, leaving 6 bases between them. The CDR3 length is 11 residues. Germline V gene lookup returns CDR1 SNHLY and CDR2 FYNNEI. The CDR3 DNA reads as TGTGCCAGCAAAGGTGAAGAGACCCAGTACTTC. Protein product: CASKGEETQYF.

This clone has only a few counts. This chain joins TRBV11-1 and TRBJ2-7; D not resolved. CDR1 and CDR2 (germline): SGHAT, FQDESV (reference sequence). V lost 1 base, J lost 5 bases, and 12 bases lay in between. CDR3 length: 14 amino acids. Here the CDR3 reads CASSLDWLSNEQYF. Here the CDR3 DNA reads TGTGCCAGCAGCTTAGATTGGCTGAGTAACGAGCAGTACTTC.

This clone was observed once. The chain joins TRBV11-3 to TRBJ1-1, with D unresolved. CDR3 length equals 13 residues. Germline CDR1 SGHNT, CDR2 YENEEA. Trimming removed 2 bases from V and 4 bases from J, with 8 bases in between. The CDR3 DNA reads as TGTGCCAGCAGCTTAATACGGAGCACTGAAGCTTTCTTT. Encoded protein: CASSLIRSTEAFF.

The chain has TRBV2 and TRBJ1-6; 9 nucleotides line up with TRBD1. This CDR3 spans 14 amino acids. V lost 5 bases, J lost 7 bases, and 3 bases stayed unmatched. The germline V gene has CDR1 SNHLY and CDR2 FYNNEI. The CDR3 region has the DNA TGTGCCAGCAGTTGGGACAGGGAGAATTCACCCCTCCACTTT. Residues: CASSWDRENSPLHF.

The chain combines TRBV15 with TRBJ2-1; 7 bases fit TRBD2. Germline-derived CDR1 and CDR2 are LNHNV and YYDKDF (reference sequence). The CDR3 covers 15 residues. The trim removed 1 base at V and 7 bases at J, leaving 7 bases unmatched. CDR3 loop: CATSRGPAGRNEQFF. CDR3 DNA: TGTGCCACCAGCAGAGGCCCAGCGGGGAGGAATGAGCAGTTCTTC.

The chain links TRBV7-9 to TRBJ2-7, with 11 bases that match TRBD1. This CDR3 region has 13 residues. Trimming removed 3 bases from V and 5 bases from J; junction bases left unmatched: 0. Germline-derived CDR1 and CDR2 are SEHNR and FQNEAQ (reference sequence). DNA of the CDR3: TGTGCCAGCAGCTTGGACAGGGGGCACGAGCAGTACTTC. Translated: CASSLDRGHEQYF.

The chain carries TRBV10-3 and TRBJ2-2; 12 nucleotides line up with TRBD2. This CDR3 region has 16 residues. Losses at the gene ends were 3 bases for V and 7 bases for J; bases not matched to a gene: 6. Germline values: CDR1 ENHRY, CDR2 SYGVKD. CDR3 nucleotides: TGTGCCATCAGTGAACCGACTAGCGGGGGCATCGGGGAGCTGTTTTTT. It codes for CAISEPTSGGIGELFF.

This sequence joins TRBV7-9 and TRBJ1-6, with D tentatively TRBD1 (6 bases). This CDR3 is built from 16 residues. Deletions cut 5 bases from V and 7 bases from J, with 18 bases between. Looked up from germline, CDR1 is SEHNR and CDR2 is FQNEAQ (reference sequence). CDR3 amino acids: CASSARPGQQNSPLHF. The CDR3 DNA follows: TGTGCCAGCAGCGCTCGCCCGGGACAACAAAATTCACCCCTCCACTTT.

V is TRBV4-2 and J is TRBJ2-1; 8 nucleotides match TRBD1. The CDR3 covers 15 residues. V lost 0 bases and J lost 5; bases outside the gene matches: 3. The germline V gene encodes CDR1 LGHNA and CDR2 YNFKEQ. The chain's CDR3 is CASSQDPGGNNEQFF. The DNA of the CDR3 is TGTGCCAGCAGCCAAGACCCAGGGGGCAACAATGAGCAGTTCTTC.

The chain carries TRBV4-2 and TRBJ2-5; TRBD2 aligns across 16 bases. The J segment lost 5 bases and the V segment lost 4 bases, leaving 16 bases of the junction unmatched. The germline V gene has CDR1 LGHNA and CDR2 YNFKEQ. CDR3 size: 20 residues. CDR3 residues: CASSRDPLGLAGGPGETQYF. DNA for the CDR3: TGTGCCAGCAGCCGCGACCCGCTGGGACTAGCGGGGGGGCCGGGGGAGACCCAGTACTTC.

This chain connects TRBV11-2 to TRBJ2-1; D may match TRBD1 or TRBD2 (5 bases each). CDR3 size: 14 residues. V was shortened by 5 bases and J by 9 bases, with 17 bases between the two germline ends. Germline V gene sequence: CDR1 SGHAT, CDR2 FQNNGV. The CDR3 is CASSLGTSSSEQFF. CDR3 coding DNA: TGTGCCAGCAGCCTAGGGACGTCTAGCTCTGAGCAGTTCTTC.